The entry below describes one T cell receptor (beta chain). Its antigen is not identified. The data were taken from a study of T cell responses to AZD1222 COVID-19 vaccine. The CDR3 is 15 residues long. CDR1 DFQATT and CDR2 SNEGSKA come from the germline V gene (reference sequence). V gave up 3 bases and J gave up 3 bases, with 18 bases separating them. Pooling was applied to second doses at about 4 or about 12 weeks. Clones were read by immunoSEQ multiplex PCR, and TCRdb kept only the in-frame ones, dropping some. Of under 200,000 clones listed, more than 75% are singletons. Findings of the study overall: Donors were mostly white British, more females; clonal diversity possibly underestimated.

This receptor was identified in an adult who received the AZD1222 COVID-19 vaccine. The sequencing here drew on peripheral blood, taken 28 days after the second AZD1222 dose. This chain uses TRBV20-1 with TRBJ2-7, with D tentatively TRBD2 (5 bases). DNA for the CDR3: TGCAGTGCTAGTGCCCGAAGGGAGTCCCACTACGAGCAGTACTTC. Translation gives CSASARRESHYEQYF.